The 7 T cell receptor beta chains below come from one sample, sequenced in a study of cytomegalovirus exposure and HLA in healthy donors. Here immunoSEQ multiplex PCR was the method, and the copy in TCRdb shows in-frame clones only, minus some. The table records 250,000 to 300,000 clones, nearly 90% of them present only once. Sequencing input: PBMCs. These TCRs come from a young woman in good health and CMV-seronegative.

This clone was counted only a few times. This chain joins TRBV18 and TRBJ1-4, with unresolved D. V lost 6 bases and J lost 6, with 11 bases in between. Germline-derived CDR1 and CDR2 are KGHSH and LQKENI. The length of the CDR3 is 13 residues. CDR3: CASSSRQDEKLFF. The DNA of the CDR3 is TGTGCCAGCTCCTCTCGTCAGGATGAAAAACTGTTTTTT. The whole variable domain, filled in from reference TRBV18 and TRBJ1-4, reads NAGVMQNPRHLVRRRGQEARLRCSPMKGHSHVYWYRQLPEEGLKFMVYLQKENIIDESGMPKERFSAEFPKEGPSILRIQQVVRGDSAAYFCASSSRQDEKLFFGSGTQLSVL.

This chain connects TRBV7-2 to TRBJ2-7, with D unresolved. Germline CDR1 is SGHTA and CDR2 is FQGNSA. Trimming removed 5 bases from V and 2 bases from J, with 16 bases in between. The CDR3 extends over 15 amino acids. The CDR3 DNA reads as TGTGCCAGCAGCAAAGCCCTAGATCGGGCCTACGAGCAGTACTTC. This encodes CASSKALDRAYEQYF.

This clone is a singleton in its sample. The J gene is TRBJ2-6, the V gene TRBV5-1, with TRBD2 identical over 8 bases. Trimming at V came to 2 bases and at J to 7 bases, leaving 5 bases not matched to a gene. CDR1 SGHRS and CDR2 YFSETQ come from the germline V gene. The CDR3 loop spans 15 amino acids. DNA for the CDR3: TGCGCCAGCAGCTTCTCGGGGGGGCGCGCCAACGTCCTGACTTTC. This gives the protein CASSFSGGRANVLTF. The whole variable domain, filled in from reference TRBV5-1 and TRBJ2-6, reads KAGVTQTPRYLIKTRGQQVTLSCSPISGHRSVSWYQQTPGQGLQFLFEYFSETQRNKGNFPGRFSGRQFSNSRSEMNVSTLELGDSALYLCASSFSGGRANVLTFGAGSRLTVL.

The V gene is TRBV4-1, the J gene TRBJ2-3; D perhaps matches TRBD2 (5 bases). CDR1 is MGHRA, CDR2 YSYEKL, per germline. Deletions cut 2 bases from V and 3 bases from J, with 12 bases between. The CDR3 runs to 15 residues. This CDR3 is CASSQFGVVTDTQYF. The CDR3 DNA follows: TGCGCCAGCAGCCAATTCGGGGTAGTAACAGATACGCAGTATTTT.

This chain's CDR3 is CASSWSGGTEAFF. DNA for the CDR3: TGTGCCAGTAGTTGGTCAGGGGGCACTGAAGCTTTCTTT. The gene calls are TRBV19 and TRBJ1-1; 7 bases align to TRBD1. V shed 5 bases and J 4 bases; nucleotides not matched to a gene: 4. Per the germline V gene, CDR1 is LNHDA and CDR2 is SQIVND (reference sequence). CDR3 size: 13 residues.

In this sample, this clone turned up a few times. This CDR3 is CASSSRTGQHEQYV. The CDR3 region has the DNA TGTGCCAGCAGTTCTCGGACAGGGCAGCACGAGCAGTACGTC. This chain uses TRBV6-5 with TRBJ2-7; the match to TRBD1 covers 8 bases. V shed 4 bases and J 5 bases; nucleotides not matched to a gene: 7. The CDR3 contains 14 residues. Germline CDR1 and CDR2: MNHEY and SVGAGI.

This chain links TRBV5-4 with TRBJ2-1; 8 bases map to TRBD2. The CDR3 has 15 amino acids. Trimming removed 2 bases from V and 1 base from J; junction bases left unmatched: 2. Per germline, CDR1 SGHNT and CDR2 YYREEE (reference sequence). The CDR3 loop is CASSFAGGSYNEQFF. The CDR3, as DNA: TGTGCCAGCAGCTTTGCGGGGGGATCCTACAATGAGCAGTTCTTC.